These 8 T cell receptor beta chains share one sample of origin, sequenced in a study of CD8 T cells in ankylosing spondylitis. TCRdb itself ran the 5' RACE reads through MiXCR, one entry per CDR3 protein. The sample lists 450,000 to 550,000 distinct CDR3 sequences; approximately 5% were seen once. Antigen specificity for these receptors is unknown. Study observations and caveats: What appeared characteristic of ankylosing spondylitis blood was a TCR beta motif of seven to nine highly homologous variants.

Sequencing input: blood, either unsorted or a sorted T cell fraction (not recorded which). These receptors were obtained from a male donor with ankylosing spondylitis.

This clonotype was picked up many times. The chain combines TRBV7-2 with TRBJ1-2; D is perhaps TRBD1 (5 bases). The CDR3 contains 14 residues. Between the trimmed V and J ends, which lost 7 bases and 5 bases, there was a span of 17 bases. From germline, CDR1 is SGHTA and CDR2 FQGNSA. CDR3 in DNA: TGTGCCAGCACCCAAGCCGGGGCCCTTTATGGCTACACCTTC. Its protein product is CASTQAGALYGYTF.

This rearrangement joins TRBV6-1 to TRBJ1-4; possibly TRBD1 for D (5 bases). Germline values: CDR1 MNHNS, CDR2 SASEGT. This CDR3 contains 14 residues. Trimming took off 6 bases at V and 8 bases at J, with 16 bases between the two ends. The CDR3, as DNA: TGTGCCAGCAGCCCCGGGACGAGGAAAGAAAAACTGTTTTTT. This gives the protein CASSPGTRKEKLFF.

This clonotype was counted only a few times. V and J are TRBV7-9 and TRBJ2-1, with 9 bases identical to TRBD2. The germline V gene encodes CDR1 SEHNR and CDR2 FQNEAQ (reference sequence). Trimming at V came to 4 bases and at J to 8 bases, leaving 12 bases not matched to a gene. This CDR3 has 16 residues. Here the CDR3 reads CASSSRDSGSSDEQFF. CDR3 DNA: TGTGCCAGCAGCTCCCGTGATAGCGGGAGTTCGGATGAGCAGTTCTTC.

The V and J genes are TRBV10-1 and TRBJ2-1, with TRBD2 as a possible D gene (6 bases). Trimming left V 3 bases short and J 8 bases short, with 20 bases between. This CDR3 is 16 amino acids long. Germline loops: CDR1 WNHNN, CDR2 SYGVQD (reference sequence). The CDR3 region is CASSEIYAGSSHEQFF. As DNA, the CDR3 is TGCGCCAGCAGTGAAATCTATGCCGGGAGCTCCCATGAGCAGTTCTTC.

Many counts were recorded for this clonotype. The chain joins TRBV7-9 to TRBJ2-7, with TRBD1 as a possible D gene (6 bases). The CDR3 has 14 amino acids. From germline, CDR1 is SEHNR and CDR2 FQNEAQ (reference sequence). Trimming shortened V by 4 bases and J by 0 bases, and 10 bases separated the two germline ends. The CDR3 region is CASSSSRGSYEQYF. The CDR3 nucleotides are TGTGCCAGCAGCTCGAGCAGGGGCTCCTACGAGCAGTACTTC.

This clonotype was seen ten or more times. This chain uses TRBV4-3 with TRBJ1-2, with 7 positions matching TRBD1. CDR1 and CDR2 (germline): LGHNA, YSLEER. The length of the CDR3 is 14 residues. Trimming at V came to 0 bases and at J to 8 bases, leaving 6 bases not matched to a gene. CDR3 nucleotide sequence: TGCGCCAGCAGCCAAGAAGTAGGGGGCCCCGGCTACACCTTC. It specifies CASSQEVGGPGYTF.

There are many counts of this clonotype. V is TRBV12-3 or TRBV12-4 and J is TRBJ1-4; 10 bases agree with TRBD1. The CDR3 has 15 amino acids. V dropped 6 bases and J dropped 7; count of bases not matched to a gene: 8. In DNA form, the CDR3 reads TGTGCCAGCAGACCCGACAGGGGGCGGGGTGAAAAACTGTTTTTT. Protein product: CASRPDRGRGEKLFF.

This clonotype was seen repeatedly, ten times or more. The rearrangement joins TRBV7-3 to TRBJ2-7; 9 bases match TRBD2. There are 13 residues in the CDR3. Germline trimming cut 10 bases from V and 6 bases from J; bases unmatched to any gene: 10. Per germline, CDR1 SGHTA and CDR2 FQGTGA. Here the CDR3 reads CANQGGLASEQYF. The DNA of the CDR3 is TGTGCCAACCAAGGGGGACTAGCAAGCGAGCAGTACTTC.